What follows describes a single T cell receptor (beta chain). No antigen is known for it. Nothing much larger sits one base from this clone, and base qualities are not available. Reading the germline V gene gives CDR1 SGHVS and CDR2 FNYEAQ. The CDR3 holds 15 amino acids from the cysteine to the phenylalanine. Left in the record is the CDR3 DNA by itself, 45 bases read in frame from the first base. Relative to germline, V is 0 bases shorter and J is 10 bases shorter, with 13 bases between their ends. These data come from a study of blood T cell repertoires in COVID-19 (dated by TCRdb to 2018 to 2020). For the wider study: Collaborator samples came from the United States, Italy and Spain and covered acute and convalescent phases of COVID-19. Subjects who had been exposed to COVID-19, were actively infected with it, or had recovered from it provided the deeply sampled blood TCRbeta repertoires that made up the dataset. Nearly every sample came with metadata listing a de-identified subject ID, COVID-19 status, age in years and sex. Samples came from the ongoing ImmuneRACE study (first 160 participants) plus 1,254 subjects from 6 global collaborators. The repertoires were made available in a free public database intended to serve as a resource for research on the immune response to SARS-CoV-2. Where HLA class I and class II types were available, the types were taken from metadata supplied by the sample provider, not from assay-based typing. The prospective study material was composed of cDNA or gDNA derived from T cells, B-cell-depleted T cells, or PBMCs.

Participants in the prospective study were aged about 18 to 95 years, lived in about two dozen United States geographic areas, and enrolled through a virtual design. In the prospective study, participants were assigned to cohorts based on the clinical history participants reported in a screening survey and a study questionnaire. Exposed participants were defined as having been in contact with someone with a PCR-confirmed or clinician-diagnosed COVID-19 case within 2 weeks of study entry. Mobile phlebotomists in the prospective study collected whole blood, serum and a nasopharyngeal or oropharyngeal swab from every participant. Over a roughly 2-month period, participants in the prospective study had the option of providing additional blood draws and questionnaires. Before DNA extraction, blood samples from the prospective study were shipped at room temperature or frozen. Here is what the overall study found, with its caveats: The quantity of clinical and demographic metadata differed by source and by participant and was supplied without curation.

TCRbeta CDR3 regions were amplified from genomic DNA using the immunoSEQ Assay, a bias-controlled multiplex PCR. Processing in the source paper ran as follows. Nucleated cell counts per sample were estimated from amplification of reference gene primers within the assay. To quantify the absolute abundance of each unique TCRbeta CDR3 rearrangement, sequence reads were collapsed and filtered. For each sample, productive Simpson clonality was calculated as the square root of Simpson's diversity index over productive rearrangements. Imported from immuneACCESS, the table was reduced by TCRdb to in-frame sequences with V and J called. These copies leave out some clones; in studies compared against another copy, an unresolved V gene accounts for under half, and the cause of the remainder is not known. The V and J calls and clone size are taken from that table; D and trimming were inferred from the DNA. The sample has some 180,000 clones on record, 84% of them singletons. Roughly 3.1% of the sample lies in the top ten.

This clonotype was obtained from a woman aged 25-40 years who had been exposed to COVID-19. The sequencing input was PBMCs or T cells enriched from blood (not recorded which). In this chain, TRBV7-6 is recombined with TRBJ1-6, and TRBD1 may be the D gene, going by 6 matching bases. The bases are TGTGCCAGCAGCTTAGCCAACAGGGTTGGCTCACCCCTCCACTTT. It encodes CASSLANRVGSPLHF.